A selection of T cell receptor beta chains follows, all from one sample in a study of patients and donors after allogeneic stem cell transplantation. From the RT-PCR reads, TCRdb called clonotypes with MiXCR, one entry per CDR3 protein. In the table there are tens of thousands of distinct CDR3 sequences, 26% of which are singletons. Input material: blood, either unsorted or a sorted T cell fraction (not recorded which). The origin of the receptors is a human donor who was either an allogeneic HSCT recipient or a stem cell or donor lymphocyte infusion donor (not recorded which). It is not recorded whose cells these are; they may come from a transplant donor. Each CDR3 is given with its conserved first and last residue.

>TRBV18|TRBJ1-1
CASSPGEVEMVTEAFF
>TRBV19|TRBJ2-1
CASSNSGTSGSWNEQFF
>TRBV7-3|TRBJ1-1
CASSFLINTEAFF
>TRBV5-1|TRBJ2-5
CASSLIPSGAETQYF
>TRBV20-1|TRBJ2-7
CSARENTGPYEQYF
>TRBV5-1|TRBJ1-1
CASSLGSMNTEAFF
>TRBV27|TRBJ2-3
CASSLLAADTQYF
>TRBV5-1|TRBJ1-6
CASSLVGGSSYNSPLHF
>TRBV6-5|TRBJ2-2
CASSWGQGLAGELFF
>TRBV5-1|TRBJ1-3
CASSGTAGNTIYF
>TRBV7-6|TRBJ2-2
CASSKLAGVVMAGELFF
>TRBV4-1|TRBJ1-6
CASSQDRRVPLHF
>TRBV5-1|TRBJ2-3
CASSLGTRSTDTQYF
>TRBV10-3|TRBJ1-2
CAISVWDRRSYGYTF
>TRBV9|TRBJ2-7
CASSVGRTSGTYEQYF
>TRBV24-1|TRBJ1-2
CATSDSLGGGYGYTF
>TRBV20-1|TRBJ2-7
CSAATWGGPVYEQYF
>TRBV12-3/TRBV12-4|TRBJ1-1
CASRPGQGNTEAFF
>TRBV12-3/TRBV12-4|TRBJ1-2
CASSLQEDYGYTF
>TRBV12-3/TRBV12-4|TRBJ2-1
CASSLVAGGYNEQFF
>TRBV12-3/TRBV12-4|TRBJ1-3
CASSLGTGRGGNTIYF
>TRBV15|TRBJ2-3
CATSRRLAGTDTQYF